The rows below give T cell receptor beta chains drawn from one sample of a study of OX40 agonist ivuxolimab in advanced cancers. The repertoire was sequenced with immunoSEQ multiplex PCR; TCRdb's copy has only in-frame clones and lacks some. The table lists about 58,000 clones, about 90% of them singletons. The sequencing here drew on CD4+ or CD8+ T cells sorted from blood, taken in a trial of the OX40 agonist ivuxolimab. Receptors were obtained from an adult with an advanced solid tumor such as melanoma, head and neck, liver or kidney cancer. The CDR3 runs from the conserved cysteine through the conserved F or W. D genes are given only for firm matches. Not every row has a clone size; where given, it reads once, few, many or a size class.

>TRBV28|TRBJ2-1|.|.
TGTGCCAGCAGTTTAGGTATCCCTAGCGATTTGTTCTTC
CASSLGIPSDLFF
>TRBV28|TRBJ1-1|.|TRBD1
TGTGCCAGCAGTTTCGACGAGACAGGGTGGTTGGCTGAAGCTTTCTTT
CASSFDETGWLAEAFF
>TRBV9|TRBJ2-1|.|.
TGTGCCAGCAGCGTAGTCGAGAACAATGAGCAGTTCTTC
CASSVVENNEQFF
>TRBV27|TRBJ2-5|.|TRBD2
TGTGCCAGCAGTTCCCGGGAGGGAGAGCCAGAGACCCAGTACTTC
CASSSREGEPETQYF
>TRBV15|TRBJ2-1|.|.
TGTGCCACCAGCAGAGAGGTTAGCTCCTACAATGAGCAGTTCTTC
CATSREVSSYNEQFF
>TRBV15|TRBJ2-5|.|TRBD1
TGTGCCACCAGCAGATGGACAGGGGTACAAGAGACCCAGTACTTC
CATSRWTGVQETQYF
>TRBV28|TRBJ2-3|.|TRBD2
TGTGCCAGCAGTTGGCACAGACTAGCGGCCCCTCCGGGCACAGATACGCAGTATTTT
CASSWHRLAAPPGTDTQYF
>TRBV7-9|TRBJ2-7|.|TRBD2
TGTGCCAGCAGCGACGGACTAGCTCTCTACGAGCAGTACTTC
CASSDGLALYEQYF
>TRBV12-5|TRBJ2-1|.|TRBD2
TGTGCTAGTGGTTTCAGTGCGGGAGCCCTAGAGGTCAATGAGCAGTTCTTC
CASGFSAGALEVNEQFF
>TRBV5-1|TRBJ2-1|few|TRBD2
TGCGCCAGCGGGCGGGAGGCATACAATGAGCAGTTCTTC
CASGREAYNEQFF
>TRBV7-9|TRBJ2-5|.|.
TGTGCCAGCAGCCCTGGACAGATCGAGACCCAGTACTTC
CASSPGQIETQYF
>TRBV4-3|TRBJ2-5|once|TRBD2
TGCGCCAGCAGCCAGTCGACCGGGACTAGCGGCCAAGAGACCCAGTACTTC
CASSQSTGTSGQETQYF
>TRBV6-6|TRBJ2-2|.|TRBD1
TGTGCCAGCAGTTACTACCGACAGGGAGCGGCCGGGGAGCTGTTTTTT
CASSYYRQGAAGELFF
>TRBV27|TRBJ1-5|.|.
TGTGCCAGCAGTTGGAGGGGGGGACAGCCCCAGCATTTT
CASSWRGGQPQHF
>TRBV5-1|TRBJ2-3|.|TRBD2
TGCGCCAGCAGCCCAAAAATAACTAGCGGGAGGGCCGGGGATACGCAGTATTTT
CASSPKITSGRAGDTQYF
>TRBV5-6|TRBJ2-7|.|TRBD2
TGTGCCAGCAGCCATCGACTAGCCCCGTACGAGCAGTACTTC
CASSHRLAPYEQYF
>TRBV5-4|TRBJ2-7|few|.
TGTGCCAGCAGCTGGGGGCAGGCCACCTACGAGCAGTACTTC
CASSWGQATYEQYF
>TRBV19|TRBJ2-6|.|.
TGTGCCAGTAGTATGGGCGGGGCCAACGTCCTGACTTTC
CASSMGGANVLTF
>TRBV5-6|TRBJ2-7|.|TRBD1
TGTGCCAGCAGCTTTGGACAGGGTAGCTACGAGCAGTACTTC
CASSFGQGSYEQYF